This T cell receptor (beta chain) comes out of a study of blood T cell repertoires in COVID-19. Study details: Researchers got acute and convalescent COVID-19 samples from the United States, Italy and Spain. The analysed material was cDNA or gDNA that came from T cells, B-cell-depleted T cells, or PBMCs.

The CDR3 is 16 residues long. Germline assignment: CDR1 KGHSH and CDR2 LQKENI. V was cut by 0 bases and J by 3 bases, with 15 bases left in between. Authors' analysis steps: Cell counts per sample came from amplifying reference gene primers. Libraries were prepared by immunoSEQ multiplex PCR; TCRdb keeps only in-frame clonotypes and omits some of them. D and trimming come from the DNA, and the V and J calls and clone size come from that table. The sample has around 200,000 clones, approximately 81% seen once. The receptor's source is a woman of 80 years or more with acute or convalescent COVID-19. The source material was peripheral blood. The V gene is TRBV18, the J gene TRBJ2-7; no firm D call. The CDR3 bases are TGTGCCAGCTCACCACCGACACATCTTTCATTCTACGAGCAGTACTTC. The encoded protein is CASSPPTHLSFYEQYF. Supplemented by reference TRBV18 and TRBJ2-7, the full variable domain reads NAGVMQNPRHLVRRRGQEARLRCSPMKGHSHVYWYRQLPEEGLKFMVYLQKENIIDESGMPKERFSAEFPKEGPSILRIQQVVRGDSAAYFCASSPPTHLSFYEQYFGPGTRLTVT.